This T cell receptor beta chain was observed in a study of cytomegalovirus exposure and HLA in healthy donors. 13 Jbeta primers and 60 Vbeta primers were used for the PCR. Produced via immunoSEQ multiplex PCR; TCRdb's table is partial and in-frame only. The sample comprises more than 100,000 clones, 77% of which are singletons, and roughly 4% rests with the top ten. This CDR3 has 17 residues. Trimming at V came to 5 bases and at J to 0 bases, leaving 6 bases not matched to a gene. The V gene's germline CDR1 is SGHTA and CDR2 FQGNSA. The sample taken for sequencing was PBMCs. This TCR derives from a human donor in good health. The V call is TRBV7-2, the J call TRBJ2-1; TRBD2 matches 11 bases. Here the CDR3 DNA reads TGTGCCAGCAGCCCCCGGACTAGCGGGTTCTCCTACAATGAGCAGTTCTTC. This codes for CASSPRTSGFSYNEQFF.